The T cell receptor (beta chain) under discussion was sequenced for a study of cytomegalovirus exposure and HLA in healthy donors. PCR was performed using 60 Vbeta and 13 Jbeta primers. TCRdb's table, derived via immunoSEQ multiplex PCR, lists solely in-frame clones and lacks some. The table includes roughly 120,000 clones, 77% detected once. Germline values: CDR1 ENHRY, CDR2 SYGVKD. CDR3 length: 16 residues. The clonotype originates from a man aged 45-65 years in good health and CMV-seropositive. The sequenced material came from PBMCs. V and J are TRBV10-3 and TRBJ2-5, with D maybe TRBD1 (6 bases). TRBJ2-7 matches the DNA end more closely, so the J call is doubtful. CDR3 nucleotide sequence: TGTGCCATCAGTGATAATGACGGATCCAGGGGCCACGAGCAGTACTTC. This gives the protein CAISDNDGSRGHEQYF.